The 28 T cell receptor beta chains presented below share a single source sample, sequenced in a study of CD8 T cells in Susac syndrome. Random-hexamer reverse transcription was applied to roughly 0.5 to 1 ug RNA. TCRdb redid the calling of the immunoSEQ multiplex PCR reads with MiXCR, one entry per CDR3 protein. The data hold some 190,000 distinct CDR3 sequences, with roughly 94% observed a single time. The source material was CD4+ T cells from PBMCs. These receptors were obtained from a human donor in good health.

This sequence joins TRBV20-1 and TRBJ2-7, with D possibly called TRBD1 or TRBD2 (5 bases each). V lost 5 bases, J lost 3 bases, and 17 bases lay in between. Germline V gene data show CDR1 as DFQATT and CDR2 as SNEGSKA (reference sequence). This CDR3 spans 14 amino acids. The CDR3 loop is CSAPSELGVYEQYF. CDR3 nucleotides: TGCAGTGCTCCGAGTGAACTAGGGGTCTACGAGCAGTACTTC.

CDR3 residues: CATSDRGLAGGYTDTQYF. CDR3 coding DNA: TGTGCCACCAGTGATAGAGGGCTAGCGGGAGGATACACAGATACGCAGTATTTT. This rearrangement joins TRBV24-1 to TRBJ2-3, with 11 bases lining up with TRBD2. The V gene's germline CDR1 is KGHDR and CDR2 SFDVKD. Germline trimming cut 3 bases from V and 2 bases from J; bases unmatched to any gene: 9. The CDR3 has 18 amino acids.

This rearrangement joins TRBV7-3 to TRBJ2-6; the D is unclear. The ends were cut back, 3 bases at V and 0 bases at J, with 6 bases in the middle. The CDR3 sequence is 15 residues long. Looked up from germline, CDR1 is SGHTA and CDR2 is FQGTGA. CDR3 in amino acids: CASSLKSSGANVLTF. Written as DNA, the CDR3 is TGTGCCAGCAGCTTGAAAAGCTCTGGGGCCAACGTCCTGACTTTC.

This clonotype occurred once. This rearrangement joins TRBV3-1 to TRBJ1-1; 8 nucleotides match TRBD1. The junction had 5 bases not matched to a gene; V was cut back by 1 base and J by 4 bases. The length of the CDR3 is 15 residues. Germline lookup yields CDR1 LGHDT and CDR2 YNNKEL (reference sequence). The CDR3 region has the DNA TGTGCCAGCAGCCAAGCAGGGGGCGCGGGCACTGAAGCTTTCTTT. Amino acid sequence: CASSQAGGAGTEAFF.

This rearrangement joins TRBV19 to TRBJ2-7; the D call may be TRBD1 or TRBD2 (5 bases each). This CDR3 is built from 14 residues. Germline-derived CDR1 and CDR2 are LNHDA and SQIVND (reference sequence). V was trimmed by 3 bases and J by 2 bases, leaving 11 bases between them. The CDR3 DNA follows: TGTGCCAGTAGTATCTCGGGACGGGCCTACGAGCAGTACGTC. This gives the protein CASSISGRAYEQYV.

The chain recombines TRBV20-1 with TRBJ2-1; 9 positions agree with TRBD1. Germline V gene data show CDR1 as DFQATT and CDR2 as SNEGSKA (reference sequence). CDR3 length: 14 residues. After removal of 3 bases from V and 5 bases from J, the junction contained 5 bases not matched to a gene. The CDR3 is CSASSWTGDNEQFF. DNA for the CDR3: TGCAGTGCTAGTTCCTGGACAGGGGACAATGAGCAGTTCTTC.

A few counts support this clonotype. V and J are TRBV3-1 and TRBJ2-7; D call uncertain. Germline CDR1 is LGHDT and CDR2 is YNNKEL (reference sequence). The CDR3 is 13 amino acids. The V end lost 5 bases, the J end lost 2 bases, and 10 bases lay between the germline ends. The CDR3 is CASSNLGPYEQYF. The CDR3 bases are TGTGCCAGCAGCAACCTCGGGCCCTACGAGCAGTACTTC.

The CDR3 protein is CASSQLAGTDTQYF. The DNA for the CDR3 is TGCGCCAGCAGCCAACTAGCGGGCACAGATACGCAGTATTTT. The chain links TRBV4-3 to TRBJ2-3, with 7 bases that match TRBD2. This CDR3 contains 14 residues. CDR1 is LGHNA and CDR2 is YSLEER in the germline V gene. V lost 2 bases to trimming and J lost 1 base; unmatched junction nucleotides: 0.

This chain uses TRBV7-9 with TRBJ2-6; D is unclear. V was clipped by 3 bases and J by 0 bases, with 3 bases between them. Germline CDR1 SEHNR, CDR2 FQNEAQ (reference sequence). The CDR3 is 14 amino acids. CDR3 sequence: CASSFNSGANVLTF. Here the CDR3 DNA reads TGTGCCAGCAGCTTCAACTCTGGGGCCAACGTCCTGACTTTC.

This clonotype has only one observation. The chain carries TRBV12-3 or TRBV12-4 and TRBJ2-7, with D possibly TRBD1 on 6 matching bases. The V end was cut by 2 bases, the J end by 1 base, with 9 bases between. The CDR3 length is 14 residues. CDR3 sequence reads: CASSLWQGSYEQYF. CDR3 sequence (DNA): TGTGCCAGCAGTTTATGGCAGGGGTCCTACGAGCAGTACTTC.

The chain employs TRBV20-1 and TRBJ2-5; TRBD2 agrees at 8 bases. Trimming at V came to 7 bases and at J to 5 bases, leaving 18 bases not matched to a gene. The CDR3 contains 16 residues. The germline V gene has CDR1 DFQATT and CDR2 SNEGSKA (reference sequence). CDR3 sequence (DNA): TGCAGTGGGAGAAGGGCCGGGACTAGATTTTGGGAGACCCAGTACTTC. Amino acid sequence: CSGRRAGTRFWETQYF.

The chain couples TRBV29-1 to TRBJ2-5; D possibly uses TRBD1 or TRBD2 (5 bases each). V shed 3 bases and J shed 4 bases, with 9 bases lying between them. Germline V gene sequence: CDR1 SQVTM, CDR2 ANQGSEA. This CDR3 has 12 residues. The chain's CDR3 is CSVDLGPETQYF. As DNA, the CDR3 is TGCAGCGTTGACTTGGGACCAGAGACCCAGTACTTC.

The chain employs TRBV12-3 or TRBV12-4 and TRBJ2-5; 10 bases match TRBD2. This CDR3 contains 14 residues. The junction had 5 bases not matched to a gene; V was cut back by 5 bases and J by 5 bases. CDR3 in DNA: TGTGCCAGCAGTATCTTTAGCGGGAGGGAGACCCAGTACTTC. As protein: CASSIFSGRETQYF.

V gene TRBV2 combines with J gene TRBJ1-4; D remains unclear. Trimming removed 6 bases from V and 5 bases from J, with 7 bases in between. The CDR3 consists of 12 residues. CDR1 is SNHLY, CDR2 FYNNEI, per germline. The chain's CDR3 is CASRAYNEKLFF. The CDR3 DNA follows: TGTGCCAGCAGGGCCTACAATGAAAAACTGTTTTTT. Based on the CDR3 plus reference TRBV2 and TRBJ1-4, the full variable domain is EPEVTQTPSHQVTQMGQEVILRCVPISNHLYFYWYRQILGQKVEFLVSFYNNEISEKSEIFDDQFSVERPDGSNFTLKIRSTKLEDSAMYFCASRAYNEKLFFGSGTQLSVL.

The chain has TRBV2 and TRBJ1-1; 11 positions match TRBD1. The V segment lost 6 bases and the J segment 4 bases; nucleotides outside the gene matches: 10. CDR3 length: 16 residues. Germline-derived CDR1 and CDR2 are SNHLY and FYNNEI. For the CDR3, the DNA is TGTGCCAGCAGGCGGACAGGGGGCGCGGGGGGCACTGAAGCTTTCTTT. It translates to CASRRTGGAGGTEAFF. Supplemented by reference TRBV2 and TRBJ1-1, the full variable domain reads EPEVTQTPSHQVTQMGQEVILRCVPISNHLYFYWYRQILGQKVEFLVSFYNNEISEKSEIFDDQFSVERPDGSNFTLKIRSTKLEDSAMYFCASRRTGGAGGTEAFFGQGTRLTVV.

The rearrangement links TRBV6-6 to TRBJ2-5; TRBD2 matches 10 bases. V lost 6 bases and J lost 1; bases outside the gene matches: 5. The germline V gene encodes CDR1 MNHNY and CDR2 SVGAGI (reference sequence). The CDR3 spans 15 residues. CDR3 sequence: CASRQPSGGQETQYF. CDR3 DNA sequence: TGTGCCAGCAGACAACCTAGCGGGGGCCAAGAGACCCAGTACTTC.

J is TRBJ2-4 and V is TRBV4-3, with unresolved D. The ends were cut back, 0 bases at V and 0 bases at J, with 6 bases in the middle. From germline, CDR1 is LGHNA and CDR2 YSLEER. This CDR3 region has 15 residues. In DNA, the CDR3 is TGCGCCAGCAGCCAAGACCCAATAGCCAAAAACATTCAGTACTTC. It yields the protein CASSQDPIAKNIQYF.

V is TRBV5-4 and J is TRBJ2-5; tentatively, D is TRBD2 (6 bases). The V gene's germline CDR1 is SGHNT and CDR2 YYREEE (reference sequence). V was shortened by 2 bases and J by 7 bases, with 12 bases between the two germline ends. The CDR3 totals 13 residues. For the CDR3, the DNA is TGTGCCAGCAGCTTCCTCGGGGGTGCGACCCAGTACTTC. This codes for CASSFLGGATQYF. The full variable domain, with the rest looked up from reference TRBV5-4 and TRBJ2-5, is ETGVTQSPTHLIKTRGQQVTLRCSSQSGHNTVSWYQQALGQGPQFIFQYYREEENGRGNFPPRFSGLQFPNYSSELNVNALELDDSALYLCASSFLGGATQYFGPGTRLLVL.

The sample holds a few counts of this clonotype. CDR3 nucleotide sequence: TGTGCCAGCGGTAATCAGCCCCAGCATTTT. Its protein is CASGNQPQHF. This chain connects TRBV12-3 or TRBV12-4 to TRBJ1-5; no reliable D call. The CDR3 is 10 residues long. V lost 8 bases and J lost 4, with 3 bases in between.

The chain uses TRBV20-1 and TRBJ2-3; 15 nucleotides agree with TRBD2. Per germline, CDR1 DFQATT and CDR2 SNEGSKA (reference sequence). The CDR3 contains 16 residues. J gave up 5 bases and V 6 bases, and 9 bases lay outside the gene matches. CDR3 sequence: CSATTPGLAGGDTQYF. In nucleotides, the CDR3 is TGCAGTGCGACCACCCCGGGACTAGCGGGAGGAGATACGCAGTATTTT.

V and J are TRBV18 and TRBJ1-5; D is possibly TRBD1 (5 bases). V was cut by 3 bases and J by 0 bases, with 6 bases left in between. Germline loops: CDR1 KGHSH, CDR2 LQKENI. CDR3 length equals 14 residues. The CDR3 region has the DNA TGTGCCAGCTCACCGACAGATAGCAATCAGCCCCAGCATTTT. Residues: CASSPTDSNQPQHF.

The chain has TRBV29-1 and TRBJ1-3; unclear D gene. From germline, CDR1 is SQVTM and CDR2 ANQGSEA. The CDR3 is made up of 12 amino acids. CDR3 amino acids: CAYLMSGNTIYF. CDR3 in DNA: TGCGCGTACCTTATGAGTGGAAACACCATATATTTT.

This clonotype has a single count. CDR3 sequence: CASSAGHRLASETQYF. CDR3 nucleotide sequence: TGCGCCAGCAGCGCCGGCCACCGACTAGCCTCTGAGACCCAGTACTTC. The V gene is TRBV5-1, the J gene TRBJ2-5; TRBD2 aligns across 7 bases. Looked up from germline, CDR1 is SGHRS and CDR2 is YFSETQ. V was pared by 4 bases and J by 5 bases, with 14 bases of the junction left unmatched. CDR3 length: 16 amino acids.

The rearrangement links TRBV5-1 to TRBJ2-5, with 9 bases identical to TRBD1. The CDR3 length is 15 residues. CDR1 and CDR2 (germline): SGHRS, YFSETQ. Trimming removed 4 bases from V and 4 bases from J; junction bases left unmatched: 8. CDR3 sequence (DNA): TGCGCCAGCAGCCCGGGGACAGGGCAGGGAGAGACCCAGTACTTC. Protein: CASSPGTGQGETQYF.

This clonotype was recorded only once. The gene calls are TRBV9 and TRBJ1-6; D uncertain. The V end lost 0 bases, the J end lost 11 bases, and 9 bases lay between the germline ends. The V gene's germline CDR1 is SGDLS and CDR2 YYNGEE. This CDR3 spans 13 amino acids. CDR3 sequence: CASSVDSYTPLHF. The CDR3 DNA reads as TGTGCCAGCAGCGTAGACAGCTACACACCCCTCCACTTT.

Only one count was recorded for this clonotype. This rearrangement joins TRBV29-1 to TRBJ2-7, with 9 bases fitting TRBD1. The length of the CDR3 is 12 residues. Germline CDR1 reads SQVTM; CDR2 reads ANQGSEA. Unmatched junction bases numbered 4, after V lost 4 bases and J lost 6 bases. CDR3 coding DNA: TGCAGCGTTGGACAGGGGGAAAGCGAGCAGTACTTC. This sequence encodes CSVGQGESEQYF.

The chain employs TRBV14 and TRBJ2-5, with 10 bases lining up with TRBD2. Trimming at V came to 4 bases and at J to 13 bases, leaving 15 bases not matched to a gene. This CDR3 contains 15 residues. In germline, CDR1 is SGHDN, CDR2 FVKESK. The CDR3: CASSRLLAGRGDLYF. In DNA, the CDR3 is TGTGCCAGCAGCCGGCTACTAGCGGGAAGAGGAGACCTGTACTTC.

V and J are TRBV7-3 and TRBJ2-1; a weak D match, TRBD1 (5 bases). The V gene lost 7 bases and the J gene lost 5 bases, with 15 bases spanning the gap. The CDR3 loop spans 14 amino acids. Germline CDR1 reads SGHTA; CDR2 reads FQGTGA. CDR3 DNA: TGTGCCAGCACACCAGGGAACGCTAACAATGAGCAGTTCTTC. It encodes CASTPGNANNEQFF. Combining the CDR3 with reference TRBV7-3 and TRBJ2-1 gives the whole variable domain GAGVSQTPSNKVTEKGKYVELRCDPISGHTALYWYRQSLGQGPEFLIYFQGTGAADDSGLPNDRFFAVRPEGSVSTLKIQRTERGDSAVYLCASTPGNANNEQFFGPGTRLTVL.